The entry below describes one T cell receptor beta chain. Its matching antigen is unknown. This entry comes from a study of naive and memory T cell subsets. Two oligonucleotides, mixed equimolar, formed the beta constant-region primer covering TRBC1 and TRBC2. The ligated cDNA underwent four PCR rounds using SP2 and nested alpha and beta constant-region primers. TCRdb itself ran the UMI-ligation and nested PCR reads through MiXCR, one entry per CDR3 protein. The table has 25,000 to 40,000 distinct CDR3 sequences, under 20% seen once. Trimming left V 5 bases short and J 6 bases short, with 16 bases between. The germline CDR1 and CDR2 sequences are SGHTA and FQGNSA. The CDR3 has 14 residues. General study points: TCR abundance followed a power law differing between naive and memory subsets. A clonotype means one alpha or beta sequence, not an alpha/beta pair.

Separate alpha and beta amplification began at the second PCR step. The sequence came from a human donor in good health. Sequencing input: effector memory CD4+ T cells from blood. Subset: effector memory, CD45RA- CD27-. The rearrangement uses TRBV7-2 and TRBJ1-2; D is perhaps TRBD1 (5 bases). CDR3 amino acids: CASSEWDSLNGYTF. The CDR3 DNA is TGTGCCAGCAGCGAGTGGGACTCCCTAAATGGCTACACCTTC.